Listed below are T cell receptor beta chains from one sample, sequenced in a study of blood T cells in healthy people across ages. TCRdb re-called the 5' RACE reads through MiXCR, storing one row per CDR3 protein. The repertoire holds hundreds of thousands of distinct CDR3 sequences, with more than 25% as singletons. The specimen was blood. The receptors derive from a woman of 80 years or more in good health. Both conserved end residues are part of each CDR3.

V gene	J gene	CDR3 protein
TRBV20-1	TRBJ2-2	CSAKPTSGGSNAGELFF
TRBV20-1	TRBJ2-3	CSAHQGQIDTQYF
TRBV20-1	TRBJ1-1	CSARGQGTTEAFF
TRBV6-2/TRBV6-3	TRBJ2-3	CASSYSRGAGSTDTQYF
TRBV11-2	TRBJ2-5	CASAGVNQETQYF
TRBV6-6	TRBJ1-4	CASSSQGGVDEKLFF
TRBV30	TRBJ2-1	CAWSSRTGTGLGEQFF
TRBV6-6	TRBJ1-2	CASSSPDRGPDYGYTF
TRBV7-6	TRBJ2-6	CASSLVRGGYYSGANVLTF
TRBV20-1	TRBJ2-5	CSARQTGGQETQYF
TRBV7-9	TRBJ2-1	CASSLDQGAGGNNEQFF
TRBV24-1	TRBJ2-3	CATSRSYPNTDTQYF
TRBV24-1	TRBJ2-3	CATSPGQGASTDTQYF
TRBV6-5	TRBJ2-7	CASSHDQGNYEQYF
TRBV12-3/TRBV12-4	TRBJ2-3	CANSPGIVSRGKDAQYF